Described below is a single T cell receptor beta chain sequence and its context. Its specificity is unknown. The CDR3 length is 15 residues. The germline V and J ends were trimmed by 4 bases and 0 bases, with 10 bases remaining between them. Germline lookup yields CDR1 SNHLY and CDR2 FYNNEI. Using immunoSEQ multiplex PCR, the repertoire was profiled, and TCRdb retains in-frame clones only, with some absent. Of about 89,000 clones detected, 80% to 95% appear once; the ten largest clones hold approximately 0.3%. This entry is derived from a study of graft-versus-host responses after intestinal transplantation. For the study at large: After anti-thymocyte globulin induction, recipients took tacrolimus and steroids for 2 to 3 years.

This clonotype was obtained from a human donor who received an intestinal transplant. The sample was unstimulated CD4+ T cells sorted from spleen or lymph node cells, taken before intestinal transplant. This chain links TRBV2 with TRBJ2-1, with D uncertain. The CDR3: CASSGQLTSYNEQFF. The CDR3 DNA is TGTGCCAGCAGTGGTCAGCTCACCTCCTACAATGAGCAGTTCTTC.